This T cell receptor beta chain came from a study of cytomegalovirus exposure and HLA in healthy donors. Findings of the study overall: A later analysis linked a missense variant in DCLRE1C to the trimming of TCR beta V and J genes.

This clone was detected only once. Its matching antigen is unknown. 60 Vbeta and 13 Jbeta primers were used in PCR. Assay: immunoSEQ multiplex PCR; the TCRdb copy retains only in-frame clones and omits some. The sample shows 85,000 to 100,000 clones, roughly 80% of them seen only once. This CDR3 has 15 residues. V was pared by 6 bases and J by 2 bases, with 8 bases of the junction left unmatched. Germline values: CDR1 MNHNS, CDR2 SASEGT. What was sequenced was PBMCs. This receptor was identified in a man aged 40-49 years in good health and CMV-seropositive. This chain joins TRBV6-1 and TRBJ2-7; TRBD2 matches 9 bases. The CDR3 bases are TGTGCCAGCAGCCAAAGCGGGGGGACTACCTACGAGCAGTACTTC. Amino acid sequence: CASSQSGGTTYEQYF.